What follows describes a single T cell receptor beta chain. Its specificity is unknown. TCRdb keeps only in-frame clones here, not all; method: immunoSEQ multiplex PCR. The table lists 94,000 or so clones, 80% to 90% of them singletons. These data originate in a study of T cell responses to AZD1222 COVID-19 vaccine. On the study more broadly: Second-dose timings of about 4 or about 12 weeks were pooled.

Findings of the study overall: Along spike, vaccine-associated CD4 TCRs were found throughout, with dominance at 160-218 and 743-854. Donors were chiefly white British, with a greater number of females, and clonal diversity was perhaps underestimated. At baseline, seropositivity was found in only a handful of AZD1222 recipients.

This clonotype was sampled from an adult in good health. The source was peripheral blood, collected on day 0 of AZD1222 vaccination.

The CDR3 coding sequence is TGTGCCAGCAGTTTAGTCAGGGGCACCGGGGAGCTGTTTTTT. Amino acid sequence: CASSLVRGTGELFF. The rearrangement uses TRBV28 and TRBJ2-2, with TRBD1 as a possible D gene (6 bases). The CDR3 has 14 amino acids. The V gene's germline CDR1 is MDHEN and CDR2 SYDVKM. Trimming left V 2 bases short and J 4 bases short, with 8 bases between.